This TCR beta chain originates from a study of cytomegalovirus exposure and HLA in healthy donors. PCR amplification relied on 60 Vbeta primers (plus 13 Jbeta primers). TCRdb's table, derived via immunoSEQ multiplex PCR, lists solely in-frame clones and lacks some. The table lists about 210,000 clones, 75% to 90% of them singletons. The V end lost 0 bases, the J end lost 8 bases, and 10 bases lay between the germline ends. The CDR3 loop spans 14 amino acids. Germline CDR1 SGHAT, CDR2 FQNNGV. The chain employs TRBV11-2 and TRBJ1-4; D call uncertain. Sequencing was performed on PBMCs. This clonotype was obtained from a boy under 10 years old in good health and CMV-seronegative. CDR3 amino acids: CASSLEAASEKLFF. For the CDR3, the DNA is TGTGCCAGCAGCTTAGAGGCGGCTAGCGAAAAACTGTTTTTT.